These T cell receptor beta chains were read from a single sample in a study of tumor-infiltrating lymphocytes in primary liver carcinoma. A single record per CDR3 protein comes from TCRdb applying MiXCR to the multiplex PCR reads. The data show 90,000 to 110,000 distinct CDR3 sequences, roughly 80% seen once. The sample consisted of liver tumor tissue from sampling region 3. The receptors come from a man aged 35-49 years with primary liver carcinoma and hepatitis B virus infection. The CDR3 runs from the conserved cysteine through the conserved F or W. Fields, in order: CDR3 protein, CDR3 DNA, clone size, V gene, J gene, D gene. D genes are given only for firm matches. Not all rows give a size; the values are once, few, many and, for expanded clones, a class.

CDR3: CATNDSGQGNTEAFF
DNA: TGTGCCACCAATGATTCCGGACAGGGGAACACTGAAGCTTTCTTT
size: -
V: TRBV24-1
J: TRBJ1-1
D: TRBD1

CDR3: CASSLAGQIEQLF
DNA: TGCGCCAGCAGCTTGGCCGGGCAGATCGAGCAGCTCTTC
size: -
V: TRBV5-1
J: TRBJ2-1
D: -

CDR3: CASSPERTGGVKYF
DNA: TGTGCCAGCAGCCCCGAAAGGACAGGGGGAGTGAAGTACTTC
size: -
V: TRBV5-4
J: TRBJ2-7
D: TRBD1

CDR3: CSVGRSGSYNEQFF
DNA: TGCAGCGTGGGGAGGAGCGGCTCCTACAATGAGCAGTTCTTC
size: -
V: TRBV29-1
J: TRBJ2-1
D: -

CDR3: CASSFSPNTEAFF
DNA: TGTGCCAGCAGTTTTTCCCCGAACACTGAAGCTTTCTTT
size: -
V: TRBV12-3/TRBV12-4
J: TRBJ1-1
D: -

CDR3: CGWNPSGPLLHF
DNA: TGTGGCTGGAACCCCTCGGGGCCGCTCCTACACTTT
size: -
V: TRBV30
J: TRBJ1-6
D: -

CDR3: CSVGGVRTSGNRYNEQFF
DNA: TGCAGCGTTGGAGGCGTGCGCACTAGCGGGAATCGGTACAATGAGCAGTTCTTC
size: -
V: TRBV29-1
J: TRBJ2-1
D: TRBD2

CDR3: CTSSGTTGGRMDAQYF
DNA: TGTACCAGCAGCGGAACCACAGGGGGGAGGATGGATGCCCAGTACTTC
size: -
V: TRBV5-4
J: TRBJ2-5
D: TRBD1

CDR3: CGVLTRSHEQYF
DNA: TGCGGCGTCCTTACTAGATCCCACGAGCAGTACTTC
size: -
V: TRBV29-1
J: TRBJ2-7
D: -

CDR3: CASRKQGAADTEAFF
DNA: TGTGCCAGCAGGAAACAGGGGGCCGCAGACACTGAAGCTTTCTTT
size: many
V: TRBV6-6
J: TRBJ1-1
D: TRBD1

CDR3: CAISGIAGGSTGTQYF
DNA: TGTGCCATCAGTGGGATAGCGGGAGGAAGCACAGGCACGCAGTATTTT
size: -
V: TRBV10-3
J: TRBJ2-3
D: TRBD2

CDR3: CASSQDSTGNSRLHF
DNA: TGTGCCAGCAGCCAAGATAGCACAGGGAATTCACGCCTCCACTTT
size: -
V: TRBV4-1
J: TRBJ1-6
D: -

CDR3: CASIPSGRKLYEQYF
DNA: TGTGCCAGCATCCCCTCGGGACGGAAACTGTACGAGCAGTACTTC
size: -
V: TRBV14
J: TRBJ2-7
D: -

CDR3: CASSYSTQLDDYTF
DNA: TGTGCCAGCAGTTACTCTACGCAGCTAGATGACTACACCTTC
size: -
V: TRBV6-5
J: TRBJ1-2
D: -

CDR3: CASGDLGGITGELFF
DNA: TGTGCCAGCGGGGATTTGGGCGGCATAACCGGGGAGCTGTTTTTT
size: -
V: TRBV6-1
J: TRBJ2-2
D: -

CDR3: CANSLDFYNEQFF
DNA: TGTGCCAACAGCCTGGACTTCTACAATGAGCAGTTCTTC
size: -
V: TRBV5-6
J: TRBJ2-1
D: -

CDR3: CTSSAYGGMKDTQYF
DNA: TGTACCAGCAGTGCGTATGGGGGGATGAAAGATACGCAATATTTT
size: -
V: TRBV25-1
J: TRBJ2-3
D: -

CDR3: CASSQPGNTQAFF
DNA: TGTGCCAGCAGCCAGCCGGGCAACACTCAAGCTTTCTTT
size: -
V: TRBV9
J: TRBJ1-1
D: -

CDR3: CASSTADRNIEAFF
DNA: TGTGCCAGCAGTACGGCAGACAGGAACATCGAAGCTTTCTTT
size: -
V: TRBV12-3/TRBV12-4
J: TRBJ1-1
D: -

CDR3: CSVEEGVRNTGERFF
DNA: TGCAGCGTTGAAGAAGGGGTCCGGAACACCGGGGAGCGTTTTTTT
size: -
V: TRBV29-1
J: TRBJ2-2
D: -

CDR3: CDSSYEGEAYNEQFF
DNA: TGTGACAGCAGTTACGAGGGAGAAGCCTACAATGAGCAGTTCTTC
size: -
V: TRBV6-5
J: TRBJ2-1
D: -

CDR3: CASSLTRDQLRHF
DNA: TGTGCTAGCAGTTTAACTCGGGATCAGCTCCGGCATTTT
size: -
V: TRBV12-3/TRBV12-4
J: TRBJ1-5
D: -

CDR3: CASSLVLRLLTDRQYF
DNA: TGTGCCAGCAGCTTAGTACTCCGACTTCTCACAGATAGGCAGTATTTT
size: -
V: TRBV7-3
J: TRBJ2-3
D: -

CDR3: CASKLKGGLTNQPQYF
DNA: TGTGCCAGCAAGCTAAAAGGGGGACTGACGAATCAGCCCCAGTATTTT
size: -
V: TRBV11-2
J: TRBJ2-3
D: -

CDR3: CASTPRAGGIFEQFF
DNA: TGTGCCAGCACCCCCCGGGCAGGGGGCATTTTTGAGCAGTTCTTC
size: -
V: TRBV28
J: TRBJ2-1
D: TRBD1

CDR3: CASSPSGRIAKNIHYF
DNA: TGTGCCAGCTCACCTAGCGGGAGGATAGCCAAAAACATTCATTACTTC
size: -
V: TRBV6-2/TRBV6-3
J: TRBJ2-4
D: TRBD2

CDR3: CAWKGDNTEAFF
DNA: TGTGCCTGGAAGGGTGATAACACTGAAGCTTTCTTT
size: -
V: TRBV30
J: TRBJ1-1
D: -

CDR3: CASTDGAATNTGELFF
DNA: TGTGCCAGCACAGACGGGGCGGCTACCAACACCGGGGAGCTGTTTTTT
size: -
V: TRBV6-2/TRBV6-3
J: TRBJ2-2
D: -

CDR3: CSVGAPTGTQAVNYGYTF
DNA: TGCAGCGTTGGGGCACCAACAGGGACTCAAGCGGTTAACTATGGCTACACCTTC
size: -
V: TRBV29-1
J: TRBJ1-2
D: -

CDR3: CASSYSRSYRQYF
DNA: TGTGCCAGCAGTTACTCGAGGTCCTACAGGCAGTACTTC
size: -
V: TRBV6-5
J: TRBJ2-7
D: -

CDR3: CASSEESQVTEAFF
DNA: TGTGCCAGCAGCGAGGAGTCACAGGTCACTGAAGCTTTCTTT
size: -
V: TRBV11-2
J: TRBJ1-1
D: -